Listed here are 5 T cell receptor beta chains from one sample, sequenced in a study of T cells in Graves' hyperthyroidism and ophthalmopathy. The source material, RNA transcripts, was used to amplify TCR beta CDR3 regions. HTBI primers were employed in a first-round RT-PCR of the TCR CDR3. Each CDR3 protein is one row after TCRdb ran MiXCR on the multiplex PCR reads. The sample includes about 330,000 distinct CDR3 sequences, around 13% of them seen just once. The sequenced sample was blood. All receptors derive from a woman aged 35 to 49 with Graves' ophthalmopathy.

This clonotype was seen many times. This chain uses TRBV10-1 with TRBJ2-7; 9 bases agree with TRBD1. With 0 bases clipped from V and 4 bases from J, the junction kept 4 bases outside the gene matches. Germline V gene lookup returns CDR1 WNHNN and CDR2 SYGVQD (reference sequence). The CDR3 extends over 15 amino acids. CDR3 nucleotide sequence: TGCGCCAGCAGTGAGTCGGGGGACAGGGCGTACGAGCAGTACTTC. This gives the protein CASSESGDRAYEQYF.

The rearrangement joins TRBV30 to TRBJ2-1; no clear D gene. Germline loops: CDR1 GTSNPN, CDR2 SVGIG (reference sequence). This CDR3 is 14 amino acids long. Trimming left V 7 bases short and J 6 bases short, with 19 bases between. The CDR3 DNA reads TGTGCCTCTAGAATTTATAGTGCCCTCAATGAGCAGTTCTTC. This translates into CASRIYSALNEQFF.

This clonotype was recorded at least ten times. The chain combines TRBV3-1 with TRBJ1-6; D is possibly TRBD1 (5 bases). The CDR3 contains 13 residues. Per germline, CDR1 LGHDT and CDR2 YNNKEL (reference sequence). V lost 3 bases and J lost 6, with 6 bases in between. CDR3 protein: CASSQGTNSPLHF. CDR3 sequence (DNA): TGTGCCAGCAGCCAGGGGACTAATTCACCCCTCCACTTT.

This clonotype came up many times. The chain's CDR3 is CASTTSGPTQMQYF. In nucleotides, the CDR3 is TGTGCCAGCACAACTAGCGGGCCCACTCAAATGCAGTATTTT. The rearrangement links TRBV27 to TRBJ2-3; 9 bases align to TRBD2. V lost 7 bases and J lost 11; bases outside the gene matches: 13. CDR1 MNHEY and CDR2 SMNVEV come from the germline V gene (reference sequence). The CDR3 contains 14 residues.

This clonotype has only a few counts. The V call is TRBV30, the J call TRBJ1-3; 7 bases align to TRBD1. The germline gives CDR1 GTSNPN, CDR2 SVGIG (reference sequence). Trimming cost V 3 bases and J 4 bases; bases outside gene matches: 6. The CDR3 runs to 14 residues. CDR3: CAWRNDRVGNTIYF. The CDR3 nucleotides read TGTGCCTGGAGGAACGACAGGGTCGGAAACACCATATATTTT.